The source of this T cell receptor (beta chain) is a study of T cell repertoires in cytomegalovirus infection. Overall study: Indicated by public TCR beta signatures were CMV infection and matching HLA type. Findings of the study overall: CMV-specific TCR beta clonotypes restricted by HLA-C dominated the ex vivo response.

Via MiXCR, TCRdb re-called the reads, giving one row per CDR3 protein. Of 300,000 to 400,000 distinct CDR3 sequences detected, more than 8% appear once; the ten largest clones hold roughly 4%. Trimming took off 7 bases at V and 5 bases at J, with 15 bases between the two ends. The CDR3 has 13 residues. Germline-derived CDR1 and CDR2 are MNHNS and SASEGT. About this clonotype itself: Its antigen is undetermined.

The sequenced material came from PBMCs. The rearrangement joins TRBV6-1 to TRBJ2-7; the D gene is possibly TRBD1 (6 bases). This receptor was taken from a human donor in good health (CMV status not recorded). Some clones in this sample may be carry-over from other donors' samples. Here the CDR3 reads CASTLQGAHEQYF. In nucleotides, the CDR3 is TGTGCCAGCACATTACAGGGTGCCCACGAGCAGTACTTC.